This paragraph covers one T cell receptor beta chain sequence. Its matching antigen is unknown. These data are taken from a study of T cell repertoires in cytomegalovirus infection. Trimming left V 2 bases short and J 2 bases short, with 13 bases between. Germline V gives CDR1 MNHNS, CDR2 SASEGT. The CDR3 loop spans 15 amino acids. Study-level results: HLA-C-restricted CMV-specific TCR beta clonotypes prevailed in the ex vivo response.

Using its own MiXCR run on the reads, TCRdb lists one record per CDR3 protein. Of about 51,000 distinct CDR3 sequences listed, about 18% are singletons. Sequences were derived from CD8+ T cells from cultured PBMCs, sampled from culture after CMV antigen stimulation. The chain links TRBV6-1 to TRBJ2-7, with D possibly TRBD1 on 6 matching bases. The receptor was derived from a human donor in good health (CMV status not recorded). Some clones in this sample may be carry-over from other donors' samples. CDR3 protein: CASSELQGKPYEQYF. The CDR3, as DNA: TGTGCCAGCAGTGAACTTCAGGGGAAACCCTACGAGCAGTACTTC.